The 28 T cell receptor beta chains presented below share a single source sample, sequenced in a study of cytomegalovirus exposure and HLA in healthy donors. PCR employed 60 Vbeta and 13 Jbeta primers. The method was immunoSEQ multiplex PCR; TCRdb's version includes in-frame clones alone and lacks a portion of them. This sample's clone table lists 150,000 to 250,000 clones. Sequencing was performed on PBMCs. The receptors were sampled from a boy between 10 and 17 years old in good health and CMV-seronegative.

This chain connects TRBV30 to TRBJ2-7; maybe TRBD2 (6 bases). V dropped 3 bases and J dropped 4 bases, with 16 bases sitting between them. The germline gives CDR1 GTSNPN, CDR2 SVGIG (reference sequence). The CDR3 sequence is 14 residues long. The CDR3 DNA is TGTGCCTGGAGCCGCCGGGACTCCGGGTACGAGCAGTACTTC. Protein sequence: CAWSRRDSGYEQYF.

The chain carries TRBV7-9 and TRBJ2-5, with 7 bases that match TRBD1. The last part of the DNA fits TRBJ2-7 better; the J call may be wrong. The CDR3 is made up of 15 amino acids. Germline assignment: CDR1 SEHNR and CDR2 FQNEAQ (reference sequence). Here the CDR3 DNA reads TGTGCCAGCAGCCCCGGAAAGGGGGCCCAGTACGAGCAGTACTTC. This codes for CASSPGKGAQYEQYF.

V usage is TRBV4-1 and J usage is TRBJ1-1, with a weak D call TRBD1 (6 bases). Germline V gene data show CDR1 as MGHRA and CDR2 as YSYEKL. The ends were cut back, 4 bases at V and 8 bases at J, with 8 bases in the middle. The CDR3 covers 11 residues. The CDR3: CASSRDREAFF. DNA of the CDR3: TGCGCCAGCAGCCGAGACAGGGAAGCTTTCTTT.

The chain recombines TRBV10-3 with TRBJ2-7; D perhaps matches TRBD1 (5 bases). The CDR3 loop spans 12 amino acids. Germline V CDR1 and CDR2: ENHRY, SYGVKD. V gave up 2 bases and J gave up 9 bases, with 11 bases separating them. The CDR3 DNA follows: TGTGCCATCAGTGAGACGCAGGGCTCGCAGTACTTC. Its protein is CAISETQGSQYF.

This CDR3 reads CASSLAGGQVGLNTEAFF. The CDR3 nucleotides are TGTGCCAGCAGCTTAGCCGGGGGACAGGTCGGGTTGAACACTGAAGCTTTCTTT. The rearrangement links TRBV11-2 to TRBJ1-1, with TRBD1 matching 8 bases. CDR3 length: 18 residues. Germline loops: CDR1 SGHAT, CDR2 FQNNGV. V shed 1 base and J 0 bases; nucleotides not matched to a gene: 10. The variable domain in full, completed from reference TRBV11-2 and TRBJ1-1, reads EAGVAQSPRYKIIEKRQSVAFWCNPISGHATLYWYQQILGQGPKLLIQFQNNGVVDDSQLPKDRFSAERLKGVDSTLKIQPAKLEDSAVYLCASSLAGGQVGLNTEAFFGQGTRLTVV.

V gene TRBV5-1 combines with J gene TRBJ1-3, with 7 bases that match TRBD1. The CDR3 has 16 amino acids. V shed 4 bases and J 1 base; nucleotides not matched to a gene: 8. In germline, CDR1 is SGHRS, CDR2 YFSETQ. The DNA for the CDR3 is TGCGCCAGCAGCACCCGGTCACAGGGGTCTGGAAACACCATATATTTT. It codes for CASSTRSQGSGNTIYF.

The V gene is TRBV15, the J gene TRBJ2-7, with TRBD2 matching 9 bases. Germline loops: CDR1 LNHNV, CDR2 YYDKDF (reference sequence). The CDR3 has 16 amino acids. With V trimmed by 1 base and J by 5 bases, 9 bases remained unmatched. The CDR3 DNA follows: TGTGCCACCAGCAGAGGCGCGGGGGGGCAAAACAACGAGCAGTACTTC. Protein sequence: CATSRGAGGQNNEQYF.

V is TRBV13 and J is TRBJ1-4; D unresolved. This CDR3 spans 11 amino acids. The V and J ends lost 5 bases and 8 bases respectively, with 6 bases between them. CDR1 PRHDT and CDR2 FYEKMQ come from the germline V gene (reference sequence). The CDR3 here is CASSLREKLFF. CDR3 DNA: TGTGCCAGCAGCCTGAGAGAAAAACTGTTTTTT.

The chain carries TRBV4-3 and TRBJ1-3; D is unresolved. The CDR3 spans 17 residues. Germline V gene sequence: CDR1 LGHNA, CDR2 YSLEER. Trimming pared 0 bases from V and 0 bases from J, leaving 12 bases between. This CDR3 is CASSQEAAHYSGNTIYF. As DNA, the CDR3 is TGCGCCAGCAGCCAAGAGGCAGCGCACTACTCTGGAAACACCATATATTTT.

The chain links TRBV18 to TRBJ1-1, with unresolved D. Germline CDR1 reads KGHSH; CDR2 reads LQKENI. Trimming took off 2 bases at V and 5 bases at J, with 18 bases between the two ends. CDR3 length: 16 amino acids. CDR3 residues: CASSPVKFDILTEAFF. CDR3 nucleotides: TGTGCCAGCTCACCAGTTAAGTTTGACATCCTAACTGAAGCTTTCTTT.

The rearrangement uses TRBV7-3 and TRBJ2-1, with TRBD1 as a possible D gene (5 bases). The CDR3 totals 13 residues. Trimming took off 4 bases at V and 8 bases at J, with 12 bases between the two ends. Germline V gene lookup returns CDR1 SGHTA and CDR2 FQGTGA. CDR3 in amino acids: CASSSDSWDEQFF. DNA of the CDR3: TGTGCCAGCAGCTCCGACAGCTGGGATGAGCAGTTCTTC.

The chain carries TRBV15 and TRBJ2-5, with 7 bases fitting TRBD1. The CDR3 is made up of 14 amino acids. From germline, CDR1 is LNHNV and CDR2 YYDKDF (reference sequence). The V and J ends lost 5 bases and 7 bases, in that order; junction bases with no gene match: 10. The CDR3 bases are TGTGCCACCAGCTACAGGGGTGATGAGGGGACCCAGTACTTC. Protein: CATSYRGDEGTQYF.

V usage is TRBV25-1 and J usage is TRBJ2-7, with 9 nucleotides matching TRBD1. Germline loops: CDR1 MGHDK, CDR2 SYGVNS. The CDR3 has 15 amino acids. V trimming: 5 bases; J trimming: 2 bases; junction bases outside the gene matches: 7. The CDR3 DNA reads TGTGCCAGCAGTCCGGGACAGGGAATTACCTACGAGCAGTACTTC. Protein product: CASSPGQGITYEQYF.

The V gene is TRBV4-1, the J gene TRBJ2-5; 8 nucleotides align to TRBD2. The J call could be wrong; TRBJ2-7 is a better fit for the DNA end. This CDR3 contains 16 residues. Germline V gene lookup returns CDR1 MGHRA and CDR2 YSYEKL. In nucleotides, the CDR3 is TGCGCCAGCAGCCCCCGAGCGGGGGCCTTGTCCTACGAGCAGTACTTC. As protein: CASSPRAGALSYEQYF.

The chain employs TRBV4-1 and TRBJ1-3; 9 nucleotides line up with TRBD1. From germline, CDR1 is MGHRA and CDR2 YSYEKL. The J segment lost 4 bases and the V segment lost 3 bases, leaving 4 bases of the junction unmatched. There are 15 residues in the CDR3. CDR3 nucleotides: TGCGCCAGCAGCCATCTAGGACAGGGGGGAAACACCATATATTTT. Residues: CASSHLGQGGNTIYF.

The chain employs TRBV5-1 and TRBJ2-2, with D maybe TRBD2 (7 bases). V was cut by 3 bases and J by 4 bases, with 16 bases left in between. CDR3 length: 16 amino acids. Germline CDR1 is SGHRS and CDR2 is YFSETQ. This CDR3 reads CASSSTWGGATGELFF. CDR3 bases: TGCGCCAGCAGCTCTACCTGGGGGGGGGCCACCGGGGAGCTGTTTTTT.

About this clone: Germline is not matched at one junction end, which may reflect a read error. The V and J genes are TRBV7-7 and TRBJ2-2; 11 bases match TRBD2. The CDR3 loop spans 15 amino acids. The germline V gene encodes CDR1 SSHAT and CDR2 FNYEAQ (reference sequence). The CDR3 DNA reads as TGTGCTAGCAGCTCGACTAGCGGGGTTACCGGGGAGCTGTTTTTT. This gives the protein CASSSTSGVTGELFF.

The gene calls are TRBV2 and TRBJ2-1; 9 nucleotides align to TRBD2. The V gene's germline CDR1 is SNHLY and CDR2 FYNNEI. Trimming removed 10 bases from V and 5 bases from J; junction bases left unmatched: 6. The CDR3 length is 13 residues. CDR3 DNA sequence: TGTGCCACCGAGGGCGGGGGGGACAATGAGCAGTTCTTC. Translating gives CATEGGGDNEQFF.

The V gene is TRBV19, the J gene TRBJ1-1, with 9 bases lining up with TRBD1. J gave up 6 bases and V 8 bases, and 13 bases lay outside the gene matches. The germline V gene encodes CDR1 LNHDA and CDR2 SQIVND (reference sequence). This CDR3 has 15 residues. The CDR3 region has the DNA TGTGCCAGTCTACCTTACGGACAGGGGTTACCTGAAGCTTTCTTT. It translates to CASLPYGQGLPEAFF.

V and J are TRBV6-1 and TRBJ2-5; D perhaps matches TRBD2 (6 bases). Germline-derived CDR1 and CDR2 are MNHNS and SASEGT. Between the trimmed V and J ends, which lost 8 bases and 2 bases, there was a span of 18 bases. CDR3 length equals 15 residues. The DNA of the CDR3 is TGTGCCAGCGGGGATTTCCTCGGACTACAAGAGACCCAGTACTTC. This encodes CASGDFLGLQETQYF.

This chain's CDR3 is CASSRPGAGERAEAFF. CDR3 sequence (DNA): TGTGCCAGCAGCCGCCCCGGAGCGGGAGAAAGGGCTGAAGCTTTCTTT. This chain connects TRBV7-9 to TRBJ1-1; D is undetermined. CDR1 SEHNR and CDR2 FQNEAQ come from the germline V gene (reference sequence). V gave up 5 bases and J gave up 6 bases, with 22 bases separating them. The CDR3 is 16 residues long.

The rearrangement joins TRBV19 to TRBJ1-5; 9 positions match TRBD1. Germline CDR1 and CDR2: LNHDA and SQIVND (reference sequence). This CDR3 is 15 amino acids long. Trimming took 3 bases from V and 6 from J; bases not matched to a gene: 6. The CDR3 here is CASSIGGTGLQPQHF. CDR3 coding DNA: TGTGCCAGTAGTATTGGGGGGACAGGGCTTCAGCCCCAGCATTTT.

The V gene is TRBV12-5, the J gene TRBJ2-7, with D tentatively TRBD2 (5 bases). The V and J ends lost 2 bases and 3 bases respectively, with 14 bases between them. Germline CDR1 LGHNT, CDR2 FRNRAP. The CDR3 covers 15 residues. CDR3 amino acids: CASGLSGFGCYEQYF. DNA of the CDR3: TGTGCTAGTGGTTTGTCGGGGTTTGGGTGCTACGAGCAGTACTTC.

The rearrangement joins TRBV15 to TRBJ2-2; D might be TRBD1 (5 bases). V was cut by 0 bases and J by 4 bases, with 21 bases left in between. The CDR3 is made up of 19 amino acids. Germline CDR1 reads LNHNV; CDR2 reads YYDKDF (reference sequence). The CDR3 reads CATSRDLWQGIDATGELFF. CDR3 bases: TGTGCCACCAGCAGAGATCTTTGGCAGGGAATAGATGCCACCGGGGAGCTGTTTTTT.

This chain uses TRBV4-2 with TRBJ1-2; 8 bases map to TRBD1. Unmatched junction bases numbered 4, after V lost 2 bases and J lost 14 bases. Germline CDR1 LGHNA, CDR2 YNFKEQ. This CDR3 region has 11 residues. The DNA for the CDR3 is TGTGCCAGCAGCCAAAACAGGGGGAGAACCTTC. Translating it yields CASSQNRGRTF.

The chain couples TRBV23-1 to TRBJ2-7, with D possibly matching TRBD1 (5 bases). TRBV23-1 carries the ORF label, with uncertain function. The CDR3 runs 17 residues. Deletions cut 2 bases from V and 2 bases from J, with 19 bases between. The CDR3 DNA reads TGCGCCAGCAGTCAAGAGGTCCAGACAGAACAAGCCTACGAGCAGTACTTC. Its translation is CASSQEVQTEQAYEQYF.

This chain uses TRBV11-3 with TRBJ2-1; TRBD2 matches 7 bases. With V trimmed by 5 bases and J by 7 bases, 11 bases remained unmatched. The CDR3 spans 15 residues. Germline V gives CDR1 SGHNT, CDR2 YENEEA. The CDR3 spells CASSPRSGGGNEQFF. CDR3 nucleotide sequence: TGTGCCAGCAGCCCGCGGTCTGGGGGGGGTAATGAGCAGTTCTTC.

The CDR3 DNA follows: TGTGCCAGCAGCCTCGGAGGGAGCTATGGCTACACCTTC. It translates to CASSLGGSYGYTF. The chain has TRBV28 and TRBJ1-2, with no clear D. CDR1 and CDR2 from the germline V gene are MDHEN and SYDVKM. The CDR3 consists of 13 residues. V lost 6 bases and J lost 4, with 12 bases in between.